Sequencing of this T cell receptor (beta chain) was carried out in a study of T cell responses to AZD1222 COVID-19 vaccine. General observations from the study: When two AZD1222 doses had been given, Spike-specific TCR breadth and depth rose. Clonal diversity may have been underestimated, and the donors were mostly white British, with more females than males. Across the whole spike, CD4 TCRs peaked at regions 160-218 and 743-854.

With respect to this clone: Its antigen is as yet unknown.

Germline values: CDR1 SEHNR, CDR2 FQNEAQ (reference sequence). CDR3 size: 16 residues. J was trimmed by 8 bases and V by 6 bases; bases with no gene match: 12. TCRdb's copy holds only in-frame clones and misses some; the assay was immunoSEQ multiplex PCR. The sample has just over 150,000 clones; about 85% are singletons. The starting material was peripheral blood, obtained after recovery from COVID-19. This clonotype originated in an adult who had recovered from COVID-19. J is TRBJ1-4 and V is TRBV7-9, with 10 positions matching TRBD1. The CDR3: CASSLSPGQGREKLFF. In DNA, the CDR3 is TGTGCCAGCAGTCTCTCACCGGGACAGGGGCGGGAAAAACTGTTTTTT.